A single sample is the source of the 18 T cell receptor beta chains below, sequenced in a study of chemoradiotherapy in HPV16-positive cancers. Some clones are missing from TCRdb's copy, which holds only in-frame ones; the method was immunoSEQ multiplex PCR. The sample holds roughly 430 clones, approximately 83% seen once. The sample was tumor tissue, taken from a patient who underwent chemoradiotherapy. Every receptor here comes from a human donor with HPV-associated anogenital cancer.

This clone has more than one count but fewer than ten. V and J are TRBV9 and TRBJ2-3; D not resolved. Trimming shortened V by 0 bases and J by 0 bases, and 8 bases separated the two germline ends. Germline V gives CDR1 SGDLS, CDR2 YYNGEE. There are 15 residues in the CDR3. CDR3 loop: CASSVEGRSTDTQYF. CDR3 DNA sequence: TGTGCCAGCAGCGTAGAGGGTAGGAGCACAGATACGCAGTATTTT.

The table lists this clone with a few counts. The V and J genes are TRBV6-6 and TRBJ2-2; D possibly corresponds to TRBD2 (5 bases). V dropped 7 bases and J dropped 1 base, with 10 bases sitting between them. Per germline, CDR1 MNHNY and CDR2 SVGAGI (reference sequence). The CDR3 sequence is 14 residues long. CDR3 sequence reads: CASTSRGNTGELFF. CDR3 sequence (DNA): TGTGCCAGCACCTCCCGGGGGAACACCGGGGAGCTGTTTTTT.

V and J are TRBV19 and TRBJ2-3; D is uncertain. Looked up from germline, CDR1 is LNHDA and CDR2 is SQIVND (reference sequence). The CDR3 extends over 15 amino acids. V lost 8 bases and J 2 bases, leaving 17 bases between the germline ends. In DNA, the CDR3 is TGTGCCAGTTCTGACCTAAGAAGTAACACAGATACGCAGTATTTT. Residues: CASSDLRSNTDTQYF.

The chain carries TRBV5-5 and TRBJ2-7; TRBD2 agrees at 7 bases. Germline lookup yields CDR1 SGHKS and CDR2 YYEKEE (reference sequence). The trim removed 1 base at V and 0 bases at J, leaving 7 bases unmatched. This CDR3 region has 16 residues. This CDR3 reads CASSLKAGEISYEQYF. The DNA of the CDR3 is TGTGCCAGCAGCTTGAAGGCGGGAGAGATCTCCTACGAGCAGTACTTC.

CDR3 nucleotide sequence: TGTGCCAGCAGCCAACAGGGAACGGGTGGCTACACCTTC. Translation: CASSQQGTGGYTF. The chain joins TRBV4-2 to TRBJ1-2; a weak D match, TRBD1 (5 bases). Germline V CDR1 and CDR2: LGHNA, YNFKEQ. V gave up 2 bases and J gave up 7 bases, with 11 bases separating them. The CDR3 is 13 amino acids.

The V gene is TRBV19, the J gene TRBJ2-1; D unclear. The CDR3 is made up of 16 amino acids. Germline CDR1 LNHDA, CDR2 SQIVND (reference sequence). Trimming took 4 bases from V and 7 from J, leaving 20 bases between them. CDR3 nucleotide sequence: TGTGCCAGTAGTAAGGAAGCTAAGGACGCCCAAAATGAGCAGTTCTTC. Its protein is CASSKEAKDAQNEQFF.

J is TRBJ1-5 and V is TRBV19; D is undetermined. V dropped 3 bases and J dropped 1 base, with 13 bases sitting between them. This CDR3 is built from 16 residues. Per germline, CDR1 LNHDA and CDR2 SQIVND (reference sequence). CDR3 nucleotides: TGTGCCAGTAGTATCGGAGCAATTGGGAGCAATCAGCCCCAGCATTTT. This translates into CASSIGAIGSNQPQHF.

V gene TRBV29-1 combines with J gene TRBJ1-2; the D is unclear. Germline CDR1 and CDR2: SQVTM and ANQGSEA. The CDR3 spans 15 residues. V dropped 4 bases and J dropped 0 bases, with 15 bases sitting between them. The CDR3 DNA sequence: TGCAGCGTTGTTCTTACAGAAATTTCTAACTATGGCTACACCTTC. This gives the protein CSVVLTEISNYGYTF.

The chain links TRBV6-5 to TRBJ1-1; D remains ambiguous. V lost 2 bases to trimming and J lost 3 bases, with 7 bases between them. The CDR3 covers 13 residues. Germline values: CDR1 MNHEY, CDR2 SVGAGI. CDR3 sequence reads: CASSYLWDTEAFF. The CDR3 DNA is TGTGCCAGCAGTTACCTCTGGGACACTGAAGCTTTCTTT.

The chain carries TRBV5-4 and TRBJ1-1; 9 bases fit TRBD1. This CDR3 spans 15 amino acids. Germline lookup yields CDR1 SGHNT and CDR2 YYREEE (reference sequence). J was trimmed by 0 bases and V by 0 bases; bases with no gene match: 0. CDR3 region: CASSLGTGVNTEAFF. The CDR3 DNA sequence: TGTGCCAGCAGCTTGGGGACAGGGGTGAACACTGAAGCTTTCTTT. The whole variable domain, remainder taken from reference TRBV5-4 and TRBJ1-1, is ETGVTQSPTHLIKTRGQQVTLRCSSQSGHNTVSWYQQALGQGPQFIFQYYREEENGRGNFPPRFSGLQFPNYSSELNVNALELDDSALYLCASSLGTGVNTEAFFGQGTRLTVV.

The chain has TRBV28 and TRBJ1-2, with no clear D. Looked up from germline, CDR1 is MDHEN and CDR2 is SYDVKM. The CDR3 has 12 residues. V lost 3 bases and J 4 bases, leaving 6 bases between the germline ends. The CDR3 coding sequence is TGTGCCAGCAGTTTGACGGGCTATGGCTACACCTTC. Its protein product is CASSLTGYGYTF.

The genes are TRBV4-1 and TRBJ2-7, with 7 positions matching TRBD2. Germline V gene sequence: CDR1 MGHRA, CDR2 YSYEKL. This CDR3 contains 15 residues. J lost 4 bases, V lost 3 bases, and 9 bases had no gene match. The CDR3 coding sequence is TGCGCCAGCAGCCAGGCAAGCGGGAACCTTTACGAGCAGTACTTC. Translating it yields CASSQASGNLYEQYF.

The chain uses TRBV10-3 and TRBJ2-3, with D possibly called TRBD1 or TRBD2 (5 bases each). V was pared by 10 bases and J by 0 bases, with 11 bases between. CDR3 size: 13 residues. Germline V lookup: CDR1 ENHRY, CDR2 SYGVKD. Here the CDR3 reads CATAGASTDTQYF. DNA for the CDR3: TGTGCCACCGCCGGGGCTAGCACAGATACGCAGTATTTT.

The chain has TRBV27 and TRBJ1-1; unclear D gene. The CDR3 consists of 13 residues. V was trimmed by 6 bases and J by 0 bases, leaving 8 bases between them. CDR1 MNHEY and CDR2 SMNVEV come from the germline V gene (reference sequence). The CDR3: CASSSWMNTEAFF. CDR3 bases: TGTGCCAGCAGCTCCTGGATGAACACTGAAGCTTTCTTT.

V is TRBV7-9 and J is TRBJ2-7; D is unresolved. The germline V gene encodes CDR1 SEHNR and CDR2 FQNEAQ (reference sequence). The CDR3 length is 13 residues. Trimming left V 2 bases short and J 2 bases short, with 7 bases between. For the CDR3, the DNA is TGTGCCAGCAGCTTATCCGCCGCCTACGAGCAGTACTTC. Residues: CASSLSAAYEQYF. Full variable domain (missing parts from reference TRBV7-9 and TRBJ2-7): DTGVSQNPRHKITKRGQNVTFRCDPISEHNRLYWYRQTLGQGPEFLTYFQNEAQLEKSRLLSDRFSAERPKGSFSTLEIQRTEQGDSAMYLCASSLSAAYEQYFGPGTRLTVT.

The V gene is TRBV19, the J gene TRBJ1-1, with TRBD1 as a possible D gene (5 bases). V was cut by 2 bases and J by 4 bases, with 11 bases left in between. From germline, CDR1 is LNHDA and CDR2 SQIVND (reference sequence). The CDR3 contains 14 residues. This chain's CDR3 is CASSIQGGSTEAFF. The CDR3, as DNA: TGTGCCAGTAGTATACAGGGTGGGAGCACTGAAGCTTTCTTT.

This chain uses TRBV6-5 with TRBJ2-6; TRBD2 matches at 7 bases. The junction had 3 bases not matched to a gene; V was cut back by 7 bases and J by 6 bases. The germline V gene encodes CDR1 MNHEY and CDR2 SVGAGI. This CDR3 is built from 13 residues. The CDR3 sequence is CASKRDVANVLTF. The CDR3 bases are TGTGCCAGCAAGCGGGACGTGGCCAACGTCCTGACTTTC.

This clone was detected once. CDR3 nucleotides: TGTGCTAGTGGTTTAATAGGGGGTTCGAACACTGAAGCTTTCTTT. This codes for CASGLIGGSNTEAFF. The chain carries TRBV12-5 and TRBJ1-1, with TRBD1 as a possible D gene (6 bases). Trimming removed 3 bases at V and 1 base at J, with 12 bases between. The CDR3 totals 15 residues. CDR1 LGHNT and CDR2 FRNRAP come from the germline V gene.